This TCR beta chain was profiled in a study of tumor and adjacent non-tumor tissue in lung cancer. Points from the study as a whole: Significantly higher TCR diversity was found in tumor than normal lung.

Three rounds of nested PCR, following a modified ARM-PCR protocol, produced the TCRbeta library. MiXCR was run by TCRdb on the multiplex PCR reads, yielding one entry per CDR3 protein. In the table there are fewer than 130,000 distinct CDR3 sequences, over 75% of which are singletons. This CDR3 region has 16 residues. The germline gives CDR1 MNHEY, CDR2 SVGEGT. Points on this clonotype: The antigen is undetermined. Relative to the germline gene, one junction end is altered; a read error may explain this.

The template was RNA from unsorted bulk tissue. This sequence joins TRBV6-2 or TRBV6-3 and TRBJ2-7; 9 bases are a match to TRBD1. Sequencing was carried out using lung tumor tissue. This receptor was taken from a man aged 65-85 years with non-small cell lung cancer. The CDR3 region has the DNA TGTGTCAGCAGTCCCGCGCTGAACAGGGGGCCCTACGAGCAATACTTC. Its translation: CVSSPALNRGPYEQYF.